These T cell receptor beta chains were read from a single sample in a study of beta chain features in type 1 diabetes. Libraries were prepared by immunoSEQ multiplex PCR; TCRdb keeps only in-frame clonotypes and omits some of them. This table holds over 150,000 clones, over 7.5% found once. The material sequenced was central memory CD4+ T cells from blood. These receptors originate from a man aged 18 to 35 in good health. Both conserved end residues are part of each CDR3. Fields, in order: V gene, J gene, CDR3 protein.

TRBV9	TRBJ2-6	CASSTRRTGYGANVLTF
TRBV6-5	TRBJ1-5	CASRGQSNQPQHF
TRBV30	TRBJ2-7	CAWMGKGMGYEQYF
TRBV28	TRBJ1-2	CASSEPGTGTGYTF
TRBV5-1	TRBJ2-1	CASSKTQVYNEQFF
TRBV6-6	TRBJ2-1	CASSYGFIAGSSKQFF
TRBV28	TRBJ2-7	CASSSGQYYEQYF
TRBV4-3	TRBJ1-4	CASSQDSGGQGKLFF
TRBV4-2	TRBJ2-7	CASSQDLRGRGEQYF
TRBV7-2	TRBJ2-1	CASSSSMNEQFF
TRBV6-1	TRBJ1-1	CASSGQGATEAFF
TRBV4-3	TRBJ1-1	CASSQGLWGQGASEAFF
TRBV6-5	TRBJ2-1	CASQRDRGPYNEQFF
TRBV7-3	TRBJ1-3	CASSHNGGAGNTIYF
TRBV20-1	TRBJ2-4	CSAGTGPRQYF
TRBV9	TRBJ2-5	CASSALAGQETQYF
TRBV28	TRBJ2-7	CASSPPSRDRGDYEQYF
TRBV18	TRBJ2-2	CASSSRDRADGELFF
TRBV18	TRBJ2-1	CASSPLKGMSEQFF
TRBV29-1	TRBJ1-1	CSVRDKRNTEAFF
TRBV9	TRBJ2-5	CASSVGASGSVETQYF
TRBV5-1	TRBJ2-7	CASSLENRVLDEQYF
TRBV9	TRBJ2-5	CASSVTPSGQETQYF
TRBV4-2	TRBJ2-2	CASSTGLAGDHTGELFF
TRBV19	TRBJ1-2	CASRFRSDPPYGYTF